These 7 T cell receptor beta chains came from one sample sequenced in a study of neoadjuvant anti-PD-1 for oral cavity cancer. Profiling relied on immunoSEQ multiplex PCR, and the TCRdb table lists in-frame clones only, not all of them. The sample includes more than 12,000 clones, about 67% of them seen just once. The source was PBMCs, collected before nivolumab (anti-PD-1) treatment. Source of these receptors: a person between 40 and 85 years old with oral cavity squamous cell carcinoma.

The gene calls are TRBV6-4 and TRBJ1-2; no definite D call. Germline CDR1 reads MRHNA; CDR2 reads SNTAGT. This CDR3 region has 11 residues. V was pared by 3 bases and J by 5 bases, with 4 bases between. CDR3 DNA sequence: TGTGCCAGCAGTGAGGGTTATGGCTACACCTTC. Amino acids: CASSEGYGYTF.

The CDR3: CASSRPRGSGRRNEQFF. The CDR3 nucleotides read TGTGCCAGCAGCCGGCCGAGAGGTAGCGGGAGGCGAAATGAGCAGTTCTTC. The gene calls are TRBV7-8 and TRBJ2-1; 10 bases line up with TRBD2. Germline V gene sequence: CDR1 SGHVS, CDR2 FQNEAQ. V lost 5 bases to trimming and J lost 7 bases; unmatched junction nucleotides: 14. CDR3 size: 17 residues.

In this sample, this clone turned up a few times. This chain joins TRBV19 and TRBJ1-6; D ambiguous. This CDR3 has 13 residues. Deletions cut 0 bases from V and 16 bases from J, with 13 bases between. CDR1 LNHDA and CDR2 SQIVND come from the germline V gene (reference sequence). The CDR3 DNA is TGTGCCAGTAGTATAGATCCCCAGGTGCCTCTCCACTTT. Translation gives CASSIDPQVPLHF.

The chain joins TRBV5-1 to TRBJ1-2; TRBD1 might be the D (6 bases). V shed 0 bases and J shed 2 bases, with 11 bases lying between them. The CDR3 has 15 residues. Germline V gene data show CDR1 as SGHRS and CDR2 as YFSETQ. CDR3 sequence (DNA): TGCGCCAGCAGCTTGGCAGGGGCGGAGAACTATGGCTACACCTTC. This sequence encodes CASSLAGAENYGYTF. Looking up the rest from reference TRBV5-1 and TRBJ1-2 gives the full variable domain: KAGVTQTPRYLIKTRGQQVTLSCSPISGHRSVSWYQQTPGQGLQFLFEYFSETQRNKGNFPGRFSGRQFSNSRSEMNVSTLELGDSALYLCASSLAGAENYGYTFGSGTRLTVV.

This chain connects TRBV4-1 to TRBJ2-7, with D perhaps matching TRBD1 or TRBD2 (5 bases each). CDR1 MGHRA and CDR2 YSYEKL come from the germline V gene. Trimming left V 3 bases short and J 0 bases short, with 18 bases between. The CDR3 contains 17 residues. The CDR3 loop reads CASSHRWDDLSSYEQYF. In nucleotides, the CDR3 is TGCGCCAGCAGCCATAGATGGGACGACTTGAGCTCCTACGAGCAGTACTTC.

This chain joins TRBV30 and TRBJ2-3; D is perhaps TRBD2 (6 bases). Germline V gene data show CDR1 as GTSNPN and CDR2 as SVGIG (reference sequence). V dropped 2 bases and J dropped 2 bases, with 11 bases sitting between them. This CDR3 has 14 amino acids. CDR3: CAWSSGRPTDTQYF. The CDR3 DNA sequence: TGTGCCTGGAGTTCCGGGAGACCCACAGATACGCAGTATTTT.

The chain carries TRBV21-1 and TRBJ1-2. TRBV21-1 is annotated as a pseudogene. This CDR3 region has 11 residues. The CDR3 nucleotides are TGTGCCAGCAGCAACACCCGGGAGTACACCTTC. Its translation is CASSNTREYTF.